The next 30 T cell receptor beta chains were all read from a single sample in a study of human T cells and chemical hapten exposure. Time point indicated: pre-sensitization, week 0. Stated treatment: therapeutic diphenylcyclopropenone sensitization with weekly scalp DPC. Each CDR3 protein gets one entry after TCRdb re-called the RACE reads with MiXCR. Among approximately 79,000 distinct CDR3 sequences listed, 6.5% to 10% were seen once. The source material was whole blood, sampled in connection with sensitization to the hapten diphenylcyclopropenone (DPC). These receptor sequences come from a man in his forties with alopecia areata. Some clones in this sample may be carry-over from other donors' samples.

This clonotype was recorded at least ten times. V is TRBV25-1 and J is TRBJ2-1; 8 nucleotides align to TRBD1. This CDR3 has 14 residues. CDR1 is MGHDK and CDR2 is SYGVNS in the germline V gene. V shed 4 bases and J 9 bases; nucleotides not matched to a gene: 8. CDR3 nucleotides: TGTGCCAGCAGTGGCGAGGGACAGGCGGCTGAGCAGTTCTTC. Protein sequence: CASSGEGQAAEQFF.

A few counts support this clonotype. This chain joins TRBV5-4 and TRBJ1-1; 8 bases are a match to TRBD1. This CDR3 has 17 amino acids. V gave up 2 bases and J gave up 3 bases; unmatched junction bases: 12. Germline CDR1 and CDR2: SGHNT and YYREEE (reference sequence). DNA for the CDR3: TGTGCCAGCAGCTTTCCCTCCCCAATCAGGGGGCACACTGAAGCTTTCTTT. It codes for CASSFPSPIRGHTEAFF.

This clonotype was found many times. This chain links TRBV7-2 with TRBJ2-1, with D uncertain. This CDR3 is 12 amino acids long. V lost 5 bases, J lost 8 bases, and 10 bases lay in between. Germline CDR1 reads SGHTA; CDR2 reads FQGNSA. The CDR3 bases are TGTGCCAGCAGCGTACTATGGGATGAGCAGTTCTTC. It encodes CASSVLWDEQFF.

The CDR3 bases are TGTGCCAGCAGCGTAGCTTTAACTAGCGGGAGGGCTTTGGGCAATGAGCAGTTCTTC. Protein sequence: CASSVALTSGRALGNEQFF. This rearrangement joins TRBV9 to TRBJ2-1; 13 positions agree with TRBD2. V dropped 0 bases and J dropped 6; count of bases not matched to a gene: 12. CDR3 length equals 19 residues. Per germline, CDR1 SGDLS and CDR2 YYNGEE.

The sample holds a few counts of this clonotype. The CDR3 reads CASSPGDRGGNQPQHF. The CDR3 DNA reads as TGTGCCAGCAGCCCGGGGGACAGGGGTGGCAATCAGCCCCAGCATTTT. This sequence joins TRBV5-6 and TRBJ1-5; 10 bases align to TRBD1. Trimming took 4 bases from V and 2 from J; bases not matched to a gene: 6. The CDR3 length is 16 residues. The germline V gene has CDR1 SGHDT and CDR2 YYEEEE. The full variable domain, rest sourced from reference TRBV5-6 and TRBJ1-5, is DAGVTQSPTHLIKTRGQQVTLRCSPKSGHDTVSWYQQALGQGPQFIFQYYEEEERQRGNFPDRFSGHQFPNYSSELNVNALLLGDSALYLCASSPGDRGGNQPQHFGDGTRLSIL.

This clonotype was observed at least ten times. This chain connects TRBV7-6 to TRBJ2-7, with a tentative D call TRBD1 (6 bases). Germline CDR1 and CDR2: SGHVS and FNYEAQ. Trimming left V 1 base short and J 3 bases short, with 13 bases between. The CDR3 spans 15 residues. The CDR3 loop is CASSLGAAGDYEQYF. DNA for the CDR3: TGTGCCAGCAGCTTAGGGGCGGCAGGGGACTACGAGCAGTACTTC.

This clonotype was counted at least ten times. The chain combines TRBV12-3 or TRBV12-4 with TRBJ1-5; D is undetermined. This CDR3 region has 14 residues. V was clipped by 5 bases and J by 7 bases, with 15 bases between them. The CDR3 DNA reads TGTGCCAGCAGTCCCCAATTTGAAAGACAGCCCCAGCATTTT. As protein: CASSPQFERQPQHF.

This clonotype came up many times. The rearrangement joins TRBV4-3 to TRBJ2-6, with 7 bases that match TRBD1. This CDR3 is built from 19 residues. Germline CDR1 LGHNA, CDR2 YSLEER. V gave up 0 bases and J gave up 3 bases; unmatched junction bases: 11. CDR3 coding DNA: TGCGCCAGCAGCCAAGATTCCGGGACAGCTTCGAATGGGGCCAACGTCCTGACTTTC. Protein sequence: CASSQDSGTASNGANVLTF.

This chain connects TRBV5-1 to TRBJ2-6; TRBD1 matches at 7 bases. CDR3 length equals 14 residues. Germline-derived CDR1 and CDR2 are SGHRS and YFSETQ. V shed 4 bases and J 2 bases; nucleotides not matched to a gene: 0. The CDR3 sequence: CASSTGAGANVLTF. CDR3 bases: TGCGCCAGCAGCACAGGGGCTGGGGCCAACGTCCTGACTTTC.

The chain links TRBV9 to TRBJ2-3, with 8 bases aligning to TRBD2. The CDR3 spans 18 residues. V gave up 0 bases and J gave up 3 bases; unmatched junction bases: 12. CDR1 and CDR2 from the germline V gene are SGDLS and YYNGEE. The CDR3 spells CASSVAVRREGRTDTQYF. Here the CDR3 DNA reads TGTGCCAGCAGCGTAGCGGTCCGACGGGAGGGCCGAACAGATACGCAGTATTTT.

V usage is TRBV7-9 and J usage is TRBJ1-3; D might be TRBD1 (6 bases). V dropped 2 bases and J dropped 0 bases, with 14 bases sitting between them. The germline gives CDR1 SEHNR, CDR2 FQNEAQ (reference sequence). The CDR3 covers 17 residues. Here the CDR3 reads CASSLSTGHRSGNTIYF. CDR3 bases: TGTGCCAGCAGCTTATCAACGGGACACCGCTCTGGAAACACCATATATTTT.

This clonotype was found many times. J is TRBJ1-1 and V is TRBV2; a weak D match, TRBD1 (6 bases). The V gene lost 7 bases and the J gene lost 5 bases, with 17 bases spanning the gap. There are 14 residues in the CDR3. Germline V gene sequence: CDR1 SNHLY, CDR2 FYNNEI. For the CDR3, the DNA is TGTGCCAGCACCAAGAGGGGGGGATTAACTGAAGCTTTCTTT. Its protein is CASTKRGGLTEAFF.

This clonotype was observed at least ten times. The chain links TRBV29-1 to TRBJ1-1; possible D gene TRBD1, 5 bases. The CDR3 contains 13 residues. Germline V gene data show CDR1 as SQVTM and CDR2 as ANQGSEA. Trimming shortened V by 7 bases and J by 4 bases, and 16 bases separated the two germline ends. CDR3 protein: CSAGGQGGTEAFF. Here the CDR3 DNA reads TGCAGCGCCGGAGGGCAGGGCGGCACTGAAGCTTTCTTT. The complete variable domain, with remaining parts taken from reference TRBV29-1 and TRBJ1-1, reads SAVISQKPSRDICQRGTSLTIQCQVDSQVTMMFWYRQQPGQSLTLIATANQGSEATYESGFVIDKFPISRPNLTFSTLTVSNMSPEDSSIYLCSAGGQGGTEAFFGQGTRLTVV.

There are many counts of this clonotype. This chain uses TRBV3-1 with TRBJ1-1, with D possibly being TRBD1 (6 bases). V was shortened by 4 bases and J by 2 bases, with 14 bases between the two germline ends. The CDR3 has 15 residues. CDR1 LGHDT and CDR2 YNNKEL come from the germline V gene (reference sequence). The chain's CDR3 is CASSLLSGGNTEAFF. CDR3 nucleotides: TGTGCCAGCAGCCTTTTGTCCGGGGGCAACACTGAAGCTTTCTTT.

This sequence joins TRBV2 and TRBJ2-1, with TRBD2 matching 8 bases. This CDR3 comprises 13 residues. V lost 8 bases, J lost 7 bases, and 7 bases stayed unmatched. From germline, CDR1 is SNHLY and CDR2 FYNNEI. Here the CDR3 reads CASEGAGVNEQFF. Written as DNA, the CDR3 is TGTGCCAGCGAAGGAGCGGGAGTTAATGAGCAGTTCTTC. Based on the CDR3 plus reference TRBV2 and TRBJ2-1, the full variable domain is EPEVTQTPSHQVTQMGQEVILRCVPISNHLYFYWYRQILGQKVEFLVSFYNNEISEKSEIFDDQFSVERPDGSNFTLKIRSTKLEDSAMYFCASEGAGVNEQFFGPGTRLTVL.

In its sample, this clonotype was seen a few times. Compared with germline, one end of the junction differs, possibly owing to a read error. The chain is built from TRBV7-7 and TRBJ2-5; 13 nucleotides align to TRBD2. Germline V gives CDR1 SSHAT, CDR2 FNYEAQ (reference sequence). This CDR3 is built from 17 residues. CDR3 amino acids: CASSLGLAGRYQETQYF. CDR3 DNA: TGTGCTAGCAGCTTGGGACTAGCGGGGCGATACCAAGAGACCCAGTACTTC.

This clonotype has a count of ten or more. This chain joins TRBV20-1 and TRBJ2-7, with TRBD1 matching over 7 bases. The CDR3 runs to 14 residues. The germline CDR1 and CDR2 sequences are DFQATT and SNEGSKA (reference sequence). V was clipped by 5 bases and J by 1 base; unmatched bases: 8. Written as DNA, the CDR3 is TGCAGTGCTCCGGGACAGCTAAGTTCCTACGAGCAGTACTTC. Residues: CSAPGQLSSYEQYF.

The gene calls are TRBV6-2 or TRBV6-3 and TRBJ2-7; the match to TRBD2 covers 10 bases. The CDR3 has 15 residues. Germline V gene sequence: CDR1 MNHEY, CDR2 SVGEGT. The V segment lost 5 bases and the J segment 4 bases; nucleotides outside the gene matches: 8. In DNA form, the CDR3 reads TGTGCCAGCAGTAGAGCGGGAGGGCCTGGATACGAGCAGTACGTC. This encodes CASSRAGGPGYEQYV.

For this clonotype: An end of the junction does not agree with germline; a read error may underlie this. This chain's CDR3 is CDSSPRAGPGELFF. Written as DNA, the CDR3 is TGTGACAGCAGCCCTCGGGCTGGTCCCGGGGAGCTGTTTTTT. V usage is TRBV14 and J usage is TRBJ2-2; D ambiguous. The CDR3 is 14 amino acids. Germline-derived CDR1 and CDR2 are SGHDN and FVKESK.

This clonotype has a count of ten or more. The rearrangement uses TRBV24-1 and TRBJ1-1; D might be TRBD1 (5 bases). Trimming cost V 4 bases and J 7 bases, with 18 bases left between them. Germline-derived CDR1 and CDR2 are KGHDR and SFDVKD. There are 15 residues in the CDR3. CDR3 nucleotides: TGTGCCACCAGTGACCCGGCGGGGGGTCTCCTTGAAGCTTTCTTT. This codes for CATSDPAGGLLEAFF.

This chain uses TRBV7-2 with TRBJ2-7, with 8 bases lining up with TRBD1. The CDR3 runs 14 residues. Germline lookup yields CDR1 SGHTA and CDR2 FQGNSA. The V and J ends lost 5 bases and 1 base, in that order; junction bases with no gene match: 4. The CDR3 spells CASSRDRQSYEQYV. The CDR3 DNA reads as TGTGCCAGCAGCAGGGACAGGCAATCCTACGAGCAGTACGTC.

Ten or more counts support this clonotype. The V gene is TRBV6-5, the J gene TRBJ1-6, with a possible D match to TRBD1 (6 bases). This CDR3 is 14 amino acids long. Germline CDR1 reads MNHEY; CDR2 reads SVGAGI. Trimming removed 5 bases from V and 4 bases from J, with 9 bases in between. CDR3 DNA sequence: TGTGCCAGCAGTGGGGGACAATATAATTCACCCCTCCACTTT. This translates into CASSGGQYNSPLHF.

The V and J genes are TRBV5-1 and TRBJ2-1, with 10 bases that match TRBD2. This CDR3 region has 16 residues. The V segment lost 4 bases and the J segment 4 bases; nucleotides outside the gene matches: 8. Germline CDR1 and CDR2: SGHRS and YFSETQ. The CDR3 is CASSPGASGSYNEQFF. The CDR3, as DNA: TGCGCCAGCAGCCCGGGCGCTAGCGGGAGTTACAATGAGCAGTTCTTC.

This clonotype was recorded a few times. The CDR3 DNA reads as TGTGCCAGCAGTTTACAGGGAAATAGCAATCAGCCCCAGCATTTT. It codes for CASSLQGNSNQPQHF. The J gene is TRBJ1-5, the V gene TRBV6-2 or TRBV6-3; possible D gene TRBD1, 6 bases. V was clipped by 4 bases and J by 0 bases, with 10 bases between them. The CDR3 loop spans 15 amino acids. Germline lookup yields CDR1 MNHEY and CDR2 SVGEGT.

This chain links TRBV6-5 with TRBJ2-7, with TRBD2 matching over 7 bases. The CDR3 is 13 amino acids. V lost 4 bases, J lost 5 bases, and 5 bases stayed unmatched. Germline CDR1 MNHEY, CDR2 SVGAGI. CDR3 loop: CASSSGLDDEQYV. The CDR3 DNA follows: TGTGCCAGCAGTTCAGGACTAGACGACGAGCAGTACGTC.

The sample holds many counts of this clonotype. The rearrangement joins TRBV29-1 to TRBJ1-3; the match to TRBD1 covers 7 bases. The CDR3 extends over 13 amino acids. Germline loops: CDR1 SQVTM, CDR2 ANQGSEA. V shed 6 bases, J shed 0 bases, and the junction held 2 bases outside the gene matches. DNA for the CDR3: TGCAGCGTCCGACAGGGCTCTGGAAACACCATATATTTT. It codes for CSVRQGSGNTIYF.

This clonotype showed up just a few times. The V call is TRBV28, the J call TRBJ1-1, with D perhaps TRBD1 (6 bases). V was trimmed by 2 bases and J by 6 bases, leaving 13 bases between them. CDR1 and CDR2 from the germline V gene are MDHEN and SYDVKM. This CDR3 has 14 residues. The CDR3 nucleotides are TGTGCCAGCAGTTTAATGGGGGCACGGGCTGAAGCTTTCTTT. Amino acid sequence: CASSLMGARAEAFF.

This clonotype was counted many times. J is TRBJ1-5 and V is TRBV7-2; weak D call: TRBD1 (5 bases). The CDR3 extends over 15 amino acids. Per germline, CDR1 SGHTA and CDR2 FQGNSA. Deletions cut 1 base from V and 2 bases from J, with 9 bases between. CDR3 nucleotide sequence: TGTGCCAGCAGCTTAGTGGCCAGGGGCAATCAGCCCCAGCATTTT. Translating gives CASSLVARGNQPQHF. Variable domain in full (rest from reference TRBV7-2 and TRBJ1-5): GAGVSQSPSNKVTEKGKDVELRCDPISGHTALYWYRQSLGQGLEFLIYFQGNSAPDKSGLPSDRFSAERTGGSVSTLTIQRTQQEDSAVYLCASSLVARGNQPQHFGDGTRLSIL.

This clonotype was seen a handful of times. The CDR3 DNA reads TGCAGTGCTAGAGATCTGAGGGGAGGAGCCAAAAACATTCAGTACTTC. This sequence encodes CSARDLRGGAKNIQYF. The V and J genes are TRBV20-1 and TRBJ2-4, with a tentative D call TRBD2 (6 bases). Germline V gene sequence: CDR1 DFQATT, CDR2 SNEGSKA (reference sequence). The CDR3 is 16 amino acids. V was pared by 0 bases and J by 0 bases, with 12 bases between.

This clonotype was found a few times. The chain has TRBV27 and TRBJ2-2; D uncertain. Germline values: CDR1 MNHEY, CDR2 SMNVEV (reference sequence). This CDR3 is 14 amino acids long. V dropped 5 bases and J dropped 0 bases, with 7 bases sitting between them. The CDR3, as DNA: TGTGCCAGCAGTGGCAGCCCGAACACCGGGGAGCTGTTTTTT. Its protein is CASSGSPNTGELFF.